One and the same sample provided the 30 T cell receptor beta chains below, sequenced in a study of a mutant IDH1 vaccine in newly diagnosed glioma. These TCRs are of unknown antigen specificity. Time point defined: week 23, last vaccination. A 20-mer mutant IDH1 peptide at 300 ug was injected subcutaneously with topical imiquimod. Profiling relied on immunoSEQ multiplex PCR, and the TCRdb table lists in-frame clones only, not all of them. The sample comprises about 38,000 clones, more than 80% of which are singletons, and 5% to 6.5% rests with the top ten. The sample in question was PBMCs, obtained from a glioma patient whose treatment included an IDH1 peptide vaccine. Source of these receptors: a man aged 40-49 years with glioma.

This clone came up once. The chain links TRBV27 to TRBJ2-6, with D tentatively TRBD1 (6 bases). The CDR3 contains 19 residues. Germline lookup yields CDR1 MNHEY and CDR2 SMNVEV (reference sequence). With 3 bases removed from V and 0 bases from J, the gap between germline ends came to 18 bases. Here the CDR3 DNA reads TGTGCCAGCAGTTTCCTCTCCCCTACAGGGTTCTCTGGGGCCAACGTCCTGACTTTC. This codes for CASSFLSPTGFSGANVLTF.

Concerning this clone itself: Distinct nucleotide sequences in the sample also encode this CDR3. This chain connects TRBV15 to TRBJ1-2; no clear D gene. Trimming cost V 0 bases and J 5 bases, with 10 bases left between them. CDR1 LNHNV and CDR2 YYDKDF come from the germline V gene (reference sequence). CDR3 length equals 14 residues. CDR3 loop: CATSRDVGGYGYTF. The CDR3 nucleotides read TGTGCCACCAGCAGAGATGTGGGTGGATATGGCTACACCTTC. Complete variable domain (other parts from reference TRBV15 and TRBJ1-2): DAMVIQNPRYQVTQFGKPVTLSCSQTLNHNVMYWYQQKSSQAPKLLFHYYDKDFNNEADTPDNFQSRRPNTSFCFLDIRSPGLGDTAMYLCATSRDVGGYGYTFGSGTRLTVV.

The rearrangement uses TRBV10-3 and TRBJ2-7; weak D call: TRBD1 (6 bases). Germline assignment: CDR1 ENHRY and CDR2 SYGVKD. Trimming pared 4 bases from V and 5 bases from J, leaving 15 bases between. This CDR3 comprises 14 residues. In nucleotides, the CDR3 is TGTGCCATCAGTGTAGAACAGGGAATCGACGAGCAGTACTTC. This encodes CAISVEQGIDEQYF.

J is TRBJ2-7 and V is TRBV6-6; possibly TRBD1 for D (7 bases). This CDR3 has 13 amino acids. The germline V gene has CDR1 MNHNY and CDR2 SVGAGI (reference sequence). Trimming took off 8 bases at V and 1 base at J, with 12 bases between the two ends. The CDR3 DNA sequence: TGTGCCAGCCGGACAGGAGGGTCCTACGAGCAGTACTTC. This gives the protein CASRTGGSYEQYF.

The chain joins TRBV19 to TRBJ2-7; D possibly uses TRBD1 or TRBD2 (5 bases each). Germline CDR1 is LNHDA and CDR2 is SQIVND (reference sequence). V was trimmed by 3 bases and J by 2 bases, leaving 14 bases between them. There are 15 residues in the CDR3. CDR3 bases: TGTGCCAGTAGTATTAAGGGGACGGGACCCTACGAGCAGTACTTC. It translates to CASSIKGTGPYEQYF.

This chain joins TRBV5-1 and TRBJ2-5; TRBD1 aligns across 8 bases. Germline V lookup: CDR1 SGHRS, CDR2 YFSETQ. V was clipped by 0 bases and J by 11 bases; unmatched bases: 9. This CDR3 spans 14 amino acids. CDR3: CASSLAGGNNGQYF. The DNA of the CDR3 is TGCGCCAGCAGCTTGGCAGGGGGCAATAACGGGCAGTACTTC. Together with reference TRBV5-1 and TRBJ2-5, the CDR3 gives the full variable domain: KAGVTQTPRYLIKTRGQQVTLSCSPISGHRSVSWYQQTPGQGLQFLFEYFSETQRNKGNFPGRFSGRQFSNSRSEMNVSTLELGDSALYLCASSLAGGNNGQYFGPGTRLLVL.

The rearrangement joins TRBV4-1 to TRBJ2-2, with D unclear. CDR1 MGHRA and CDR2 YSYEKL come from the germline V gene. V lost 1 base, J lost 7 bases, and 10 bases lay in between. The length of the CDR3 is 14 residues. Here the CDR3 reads CASSQAGGSGELFF. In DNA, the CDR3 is TGCGCCAGCAGCCAAGCCGGTGGCAGCGGGGAGCTGTTTTTT.

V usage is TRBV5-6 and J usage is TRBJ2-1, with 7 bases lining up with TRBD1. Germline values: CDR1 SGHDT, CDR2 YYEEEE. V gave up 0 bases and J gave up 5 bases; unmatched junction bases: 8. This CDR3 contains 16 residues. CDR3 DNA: TGTGCCAGCAGCTTGGTAAAGGGGGCCCTTAACAATGAGCAGTTCTTC. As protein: CASSLVKGALNNEQFF.

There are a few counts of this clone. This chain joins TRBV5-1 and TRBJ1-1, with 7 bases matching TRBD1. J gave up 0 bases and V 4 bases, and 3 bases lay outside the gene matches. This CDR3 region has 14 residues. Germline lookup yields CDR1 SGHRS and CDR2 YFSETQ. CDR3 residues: CASSPDRVNTEAFF. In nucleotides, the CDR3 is TGCGCCAGCAGCCCCGACAGGGTGAACACTGAAGCTTTCTTT.

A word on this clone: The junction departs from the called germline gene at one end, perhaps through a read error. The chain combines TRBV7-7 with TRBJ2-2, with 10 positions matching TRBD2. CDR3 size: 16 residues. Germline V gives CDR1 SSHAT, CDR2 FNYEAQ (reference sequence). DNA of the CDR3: TGTGCTAGCAGCTTTGGACTAGCGGTGAACACCGGGGAGCTGTTTTTT. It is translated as CASSFGLAVNTGELFF.

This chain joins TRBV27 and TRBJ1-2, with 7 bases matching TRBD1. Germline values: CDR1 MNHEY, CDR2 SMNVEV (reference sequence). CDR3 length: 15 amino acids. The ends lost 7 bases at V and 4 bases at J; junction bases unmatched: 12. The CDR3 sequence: CASTPYPTGSYGYTF. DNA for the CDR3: TGTGCCAGCACTCCTTACCCGACAGGGAGCTATGGCTACACCTTC.

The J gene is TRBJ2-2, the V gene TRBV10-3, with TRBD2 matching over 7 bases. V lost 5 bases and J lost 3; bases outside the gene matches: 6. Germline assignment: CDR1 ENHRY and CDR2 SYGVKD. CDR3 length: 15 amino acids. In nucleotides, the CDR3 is TGTGCCATCAGTCGCGGGAGTGGAGACACCGGGGAGCTGTTTTTT. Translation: CAISRGSGDTGELFF.

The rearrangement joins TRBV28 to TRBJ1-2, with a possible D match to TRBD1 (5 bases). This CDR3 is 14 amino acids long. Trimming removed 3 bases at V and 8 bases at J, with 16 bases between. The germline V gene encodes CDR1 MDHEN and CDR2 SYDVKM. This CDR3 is CASSFRGGVRGYTF. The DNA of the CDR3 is TGTGCCAGCAGTTTCCGGGGAGGGGTGAGGGGCTACACCTTC.

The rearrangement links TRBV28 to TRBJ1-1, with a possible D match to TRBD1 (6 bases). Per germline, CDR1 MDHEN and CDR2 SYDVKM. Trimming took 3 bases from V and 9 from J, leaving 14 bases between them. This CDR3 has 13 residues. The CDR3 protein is CASSFTTGQKAFF. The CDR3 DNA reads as TGTGCCAGCAGTTTCACGACAGGACAGAAAGCTTTCTTT.

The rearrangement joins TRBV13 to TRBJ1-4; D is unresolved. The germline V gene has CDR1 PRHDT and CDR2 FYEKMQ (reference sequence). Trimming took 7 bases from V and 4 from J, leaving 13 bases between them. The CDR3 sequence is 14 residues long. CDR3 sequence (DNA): TGTGCCAGCAACCGTTGGCGGGATAATGAAAAACTGTTTTTT. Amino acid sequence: CASNRWRDNEKLFF.

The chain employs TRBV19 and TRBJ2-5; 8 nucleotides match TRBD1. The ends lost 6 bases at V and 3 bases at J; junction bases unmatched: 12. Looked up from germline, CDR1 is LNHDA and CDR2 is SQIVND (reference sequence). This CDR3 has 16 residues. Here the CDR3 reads CASSTPPWTGKETQYF. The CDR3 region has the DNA TGTGCCAGTAGCACACCGCCCTGGACAGGGAAAGAGACCCAGTACTTC.

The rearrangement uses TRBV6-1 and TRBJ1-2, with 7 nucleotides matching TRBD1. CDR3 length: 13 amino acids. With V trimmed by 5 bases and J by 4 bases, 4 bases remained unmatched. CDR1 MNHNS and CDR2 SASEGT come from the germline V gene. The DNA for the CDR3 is TGTGCCAGCAGTTTTGACAGGGTCTATGGCTACACCTTC. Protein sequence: CASSFDRVYGYTF.

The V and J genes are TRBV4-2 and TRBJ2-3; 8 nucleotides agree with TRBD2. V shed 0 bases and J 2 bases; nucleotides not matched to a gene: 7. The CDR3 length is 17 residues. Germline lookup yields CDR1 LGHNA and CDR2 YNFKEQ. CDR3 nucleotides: TGTGCCAGCAGCCAAGATCGCCAGCGGGGGCTCACAGATACGCAGTATTTT. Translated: CASSQDRQRGLTDTQYF.

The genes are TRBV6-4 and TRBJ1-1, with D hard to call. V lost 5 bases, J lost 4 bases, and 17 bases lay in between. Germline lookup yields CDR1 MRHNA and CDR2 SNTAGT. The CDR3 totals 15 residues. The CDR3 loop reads CASSREGGEGTEAFF. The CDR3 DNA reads TGTGCCAGCAGTAGGGAGGGTGGTGAGGGCACTGAAGCTTTCTTT.

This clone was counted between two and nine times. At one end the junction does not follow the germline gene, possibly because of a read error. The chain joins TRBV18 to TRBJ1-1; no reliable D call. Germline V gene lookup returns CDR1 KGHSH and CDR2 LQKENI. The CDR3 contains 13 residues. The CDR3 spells CASSPTDSSRGSF. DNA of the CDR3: TGTGCCAGCTCACCGACGGATTCATCCCGCGGCTCTTTT. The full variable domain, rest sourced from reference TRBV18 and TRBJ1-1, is NAGVMQNPRHLVRRRGQEARLRCSPMKGHSHVYWYRQLPEEGLKFMVYLQKENIIDESGMPKERFSAEFPKEGPSILRIQQVVRGDSAAYFCASSPTDSSRGSFGQGTRLTVV.

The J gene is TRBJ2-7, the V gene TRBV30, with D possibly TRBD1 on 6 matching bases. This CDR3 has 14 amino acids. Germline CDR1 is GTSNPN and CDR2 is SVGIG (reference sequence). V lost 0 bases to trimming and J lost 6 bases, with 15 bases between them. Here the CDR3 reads CAWSVLGGRGEQYF. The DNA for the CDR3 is TGTGCCTGGAGTGTACTTGGGGGCCGGGGCGAGCAGTACTTC.

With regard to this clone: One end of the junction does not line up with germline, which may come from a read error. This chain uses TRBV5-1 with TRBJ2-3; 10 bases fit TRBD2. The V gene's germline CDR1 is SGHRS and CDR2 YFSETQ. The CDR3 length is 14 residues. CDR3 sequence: CATSAGGPSDTRYF. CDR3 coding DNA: TGCGCCACTTCAGCGGGAGGGCCATCGGATACGCGGTATTTT.

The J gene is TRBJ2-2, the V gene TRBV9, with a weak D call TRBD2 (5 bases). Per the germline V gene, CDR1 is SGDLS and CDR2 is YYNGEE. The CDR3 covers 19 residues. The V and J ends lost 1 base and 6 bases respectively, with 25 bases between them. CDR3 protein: CASSVRGSTNPSRPGELFF. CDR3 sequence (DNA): TGTGCCAGCAGCGTACGCGGGTCAACCAACCCCTCGAGGCCCGGGGAGCTGTTTTTT.

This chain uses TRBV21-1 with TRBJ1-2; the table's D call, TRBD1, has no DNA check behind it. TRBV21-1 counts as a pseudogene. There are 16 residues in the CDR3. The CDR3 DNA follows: TGTGCCAGCAGCCTCCAGGGGCAGGGTACGGGCTATGGCTACACCTTC. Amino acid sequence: CASSLQGQGTGYGYTF.

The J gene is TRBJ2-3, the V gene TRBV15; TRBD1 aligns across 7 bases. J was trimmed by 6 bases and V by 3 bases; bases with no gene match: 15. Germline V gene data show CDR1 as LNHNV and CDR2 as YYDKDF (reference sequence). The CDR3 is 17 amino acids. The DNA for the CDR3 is TGTGCCACCAGCAGTGACGACAGGGAAGGGACGAGGGATACGCAGTATTTT. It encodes CATSSDDREGTRDTQYF. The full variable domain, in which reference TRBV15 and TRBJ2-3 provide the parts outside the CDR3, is DAMVIQNPRYQVTQFGKPVTLSCSQTLNHNVMYWYQQKSSQAPKLLFHYYDKDFNNEADTPDNFQSRRPNTSFCFLDIRSPGLGDTAMYLCATSSDDREGTRDTQYFGPGTRLTVL.

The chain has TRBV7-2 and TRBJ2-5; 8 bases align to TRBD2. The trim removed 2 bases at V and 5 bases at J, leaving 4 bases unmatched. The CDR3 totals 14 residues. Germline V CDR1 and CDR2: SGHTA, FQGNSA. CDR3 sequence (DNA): TGTGCCAGCAGCTTATCCCGGGGGGGGGAGACCCAGTACTTC. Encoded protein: CASSLSRGGETQYF.

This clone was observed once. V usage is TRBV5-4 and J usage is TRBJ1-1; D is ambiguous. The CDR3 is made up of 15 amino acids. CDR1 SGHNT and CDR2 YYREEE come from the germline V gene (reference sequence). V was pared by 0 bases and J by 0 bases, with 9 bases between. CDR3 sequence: CASSLGVGLNTEAFF. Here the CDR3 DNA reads TGTGCCAGCAGCTTGGGTGTAGGTCTGAACACTGAAGCTTTCTTT.

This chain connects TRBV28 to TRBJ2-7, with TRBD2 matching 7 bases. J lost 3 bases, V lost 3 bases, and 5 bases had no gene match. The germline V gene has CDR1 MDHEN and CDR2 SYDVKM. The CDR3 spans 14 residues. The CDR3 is CASSFLGEGYEQYF. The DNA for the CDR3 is TGTGCCAGCAGTTTTTTAGGGGAGGGCTACGAGCAGTACTTC. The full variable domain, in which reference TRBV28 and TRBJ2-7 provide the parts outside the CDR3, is DVKVTQSSRYLVKRTGEKVFLECVQDMDHENMFWYRQDPGLGLRLIYFSYDVKMKEKGDIPEGYSVSREKKERFSLILESASTNQTSMYLCASSFLGEGYEQYFGPGTRLTVT.

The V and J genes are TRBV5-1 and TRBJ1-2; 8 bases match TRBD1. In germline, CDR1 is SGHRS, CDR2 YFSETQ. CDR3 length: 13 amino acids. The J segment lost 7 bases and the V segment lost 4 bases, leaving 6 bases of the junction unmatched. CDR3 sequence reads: CASSVRTGLGYTF. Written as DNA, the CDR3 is TGCGCCAGCAGCGTCCGGACAGGGCTTGGCTACACCTTC.

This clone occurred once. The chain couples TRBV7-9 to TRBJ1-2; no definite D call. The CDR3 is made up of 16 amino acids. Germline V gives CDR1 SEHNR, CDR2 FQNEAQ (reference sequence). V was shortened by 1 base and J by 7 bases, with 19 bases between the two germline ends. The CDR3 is CASSLGAAQTGGGYTF. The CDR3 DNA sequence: TGTGCCAGCAGCTTAGGGGCAGCACAGACTGGTGGTGGCTACACCTTC. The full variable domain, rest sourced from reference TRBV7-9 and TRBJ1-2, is DTGVSQNPRHKITKRGQNVTFRCDPISEHNRLYWYRQTLGQGPEFLTYFQNEAQLEKSRLLSDRFSAERPKGSFSTLEIQRTEQGDSAMYLCASSLGAAQTGGGYTFGSGTRLTVV.